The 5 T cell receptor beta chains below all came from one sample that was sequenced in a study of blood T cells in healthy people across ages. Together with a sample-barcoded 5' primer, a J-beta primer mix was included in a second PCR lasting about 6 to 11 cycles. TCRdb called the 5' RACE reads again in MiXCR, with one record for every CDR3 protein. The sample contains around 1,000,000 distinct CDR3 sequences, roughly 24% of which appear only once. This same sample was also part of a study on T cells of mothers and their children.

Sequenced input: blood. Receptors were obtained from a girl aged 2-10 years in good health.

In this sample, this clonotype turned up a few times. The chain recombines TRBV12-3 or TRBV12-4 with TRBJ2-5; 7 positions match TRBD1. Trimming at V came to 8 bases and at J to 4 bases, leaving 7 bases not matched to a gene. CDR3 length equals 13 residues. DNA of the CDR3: TGTGCCAGCGGTCCAGGGGGATCAGAGACCCAGTACTTC. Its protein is CASGPGGSETQYF.

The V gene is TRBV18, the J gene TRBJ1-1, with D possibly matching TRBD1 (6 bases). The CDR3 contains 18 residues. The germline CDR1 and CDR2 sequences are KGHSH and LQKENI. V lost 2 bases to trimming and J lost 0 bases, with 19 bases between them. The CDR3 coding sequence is TGTGCCAGCTCACCAGGGACCATCTCAGGGGCGATGAACACTGAAGCTTTCTTT. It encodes CASSPGTISGAMNTEAFF.

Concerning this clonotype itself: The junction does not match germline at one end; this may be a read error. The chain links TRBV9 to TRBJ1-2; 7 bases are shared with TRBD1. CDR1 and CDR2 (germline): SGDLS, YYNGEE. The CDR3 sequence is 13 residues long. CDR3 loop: CASSPQQGYGFTF. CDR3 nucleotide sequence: TGTGCCAGCAGTCCGCAACAGGGGTATGGCTTCACCTTC.

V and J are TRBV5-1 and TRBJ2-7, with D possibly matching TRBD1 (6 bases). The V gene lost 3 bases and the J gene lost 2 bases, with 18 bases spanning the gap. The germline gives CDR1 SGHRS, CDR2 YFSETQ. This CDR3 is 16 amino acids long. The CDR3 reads CASSSTQGSITYEQYF. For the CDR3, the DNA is TGCGCCAGCAGCTCAACACAGGGTTCCATAACCTACGAGCAGTACTTC.

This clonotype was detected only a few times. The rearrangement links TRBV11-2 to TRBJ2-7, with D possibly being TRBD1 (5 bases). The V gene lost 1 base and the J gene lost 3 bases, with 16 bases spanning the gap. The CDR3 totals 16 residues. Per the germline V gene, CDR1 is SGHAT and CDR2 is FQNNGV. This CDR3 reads CASSLAFQGMDYEQYF. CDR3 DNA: TGTGCCAGCAGCTTAGCTTTCCAGGGAATGGACTACGAGCAGTACTTC.